A selection of T cell receptor beta chains follows, all from one sample in a study of cytomegalovirus exposure and HLA in healthy donors. Some clones are missing from TCRdb's copy, which holds only in-frame ones; the method was immunoSEQ multiplex PCR. This sample contains tens of thousands of clones. Sequenced material: PBMCs. The receptors derive from a man aged 45 to 65 in good health and CMV-seronegative. Each CDR3 is given without its conserved first and last residue.

v_call: TRBV9
j_call: TRBJ2-7
cdr3_aa: ASSAQTSSRQGISYEQY

v_call: TRBV29-1
j_call: TRBJ2-5
cdr3_aa: SVASGETQY

v_call: TRBV7-6
j_call: TRBJ1-4
cdr3_aa: ASSSGQGFEKLF

v_call: TRBV14
j_call: TRBJ2-3
cdr3_aa: ASSQLAGVNTQY

v_call: TRBV27
j_call: TRBJ2-1
cdr3_aa: ASSLAGLGPSNEQF

v_call: TRBV28
j_call: TRBJ1-2
cdr3_aa: ASSPQQGIQWAWDGYT

v_call: TRBV5-5
j_call: TRBJ1-2
cdr3_aa: ASSLVRVTGDYGYT

v_call: TRBV9
j_call: TRBJ2-3
cdr3_aa: ASSVWGGGTDTQY

v_call: TRBV4-1
j_call: TRBJ1-4
cdr3_aa: ASSAGTGSEKLF

v_call: TRBV18
j_call: TRBJ1-1
cdr3_aa: ASSFTGGTEAF

v_call: TRBV18
j_call: TRBJ1-5
cdr3_aa: ASSPLGDQPQH

v_call: TRBV4-3
j_call: TRBJ2-3
cdr3_aa: ASSSIAGGTDTQY